This TCR beta chain was identified in a study of blood T cells in healthy people across ages. Study outcomes and limitations: PBMCs that were unsorted prevented a conclusive naive versus antigen-experienced comparison. In long-lived donors, naive CD4+ cell counts and diversity exceeded those of aged donors.

Peripheral blood was drawn, approximately 9.7 milliliters per donor. In this sample, this clonotype turned up many times. Its antigen is still unknown. After removal of 6 bases from V and 5 bases from J, the junction contained 7 bases not matched to a gene. The CDR3 consists of 14 residues. CDR1 is MDHEN and CDR2 is SYDVKM in the germline V gene. Through a sample-barcoded 5' primer and a J-beta primer mix, a second PCR was run for 7 to 11 cycles. TCRdb fed the 5' RACE reads into MiXCR, producing one record per CDR3 protein. The sample contains about 500,000 distinct CDR3 sequences, about 24% of which appear only once. A further study also used this sample, focusing on T cells of mothers and their children.

Specimen: blood. The sequence was obtained from a boy aged 5-17 years in good health. This chain connects TRBV28 to TRBJ2-5; 9 bases fit TRBD1. CDR3 loop: CASSNRDRVETQYF. The CDR3 coding sequence is TGTGCCAGCAGCAACCGGGACAGGGTGGAGACCCAGTACTTC.